This section outlines one TCR beta chain sequence together with its context. Its antigen is currently not known. An end of the junction does not agree with germline; a read error may underlie this. Genomic DNA extracted from bulk tumor tissue served as TCR template, with about 0.65 ug gDNA amplified per sample. During surgery, multiple biopsies were taken from each primary tumor and placed as far apart as possible within the tumor mass. The study cohort was described as untreated, and patients were newly diagnosed NSCLC cases undergoing curative surgery. Donors were roughly 16 newly diagnosed non-small cell lung cancer patients undergoing surgery with curative intent. Resected tumor masses were reviewed by two independent pathologists. Only high-quality DNA and RNA samples were carried forward to sequencing. The TCR beta CDR3 region was amplified with a multiplex PCR system, in which a first round of around 10 cycles was run using 32 V-gene forward and 13 J-gene reverse primers. A QIAGEN Multiplex PCR Kit was used for first-round PCR, and the primer sequences were filed in Chinese patent CN105087789A. Illumina universal primers were added in a second PCR round performed with the Phusion High-Fidelity PCR Kit. Sequencing of the TCR libraries was done on the Illumina HiSeq X Ten platform in paired-end mode with a 151 bp read length. The authors processed their data as follows. Reads lacking multiplex PCR primers were removed with Cutadapt, read pairs were merged with PEAR, and CDR3 regions were called with MiXCR default settings. Repertoire diversity was assessed by Shannon entropy, and clonality was calculated as one minus the Shannon entropy divided by the ln of the count of productive unique sequences. Clonotypes at a frequency of at least 0.5% were defined as dominant or high-frequency T-cell clones. The raw public reads went through TCRdb reprocessing: fastp at Q25, MiXCR clone calling, in-frame beta chains kept. Every CDR3 protein is listed once, alongside the most common genes and DNA of its rows. It is TCRdb's table, rather than the study itself, that gives the V and J calls and clone size. The sample has approximately 12,000 distinct CDR3 sequences on record, around a fifth of them singletons. The ten largest clones represent around 4.3% of the sample.

These data come from a study of immune heterogeneity within non-small cell lung tumors (dated by TCRdb to the late 2010s). Study-wide context: Histology comprised a few squamous cell carcinomas, 10 non-squamous carcinomas and 1 tumor not otherwise specified. To look at intratumoral immune heterogeneity, the study ran whole-exome sequencing, RNA-seq and TCR beta repertoire sequencing on several spatially distinct regions taken from every NSCLC tumor. TCR repertoire analysis included 55 to 65 tumor loci from about 15 patients, whereas transcriptome data included only about 43 loci from roughly twelve patients. Binding of neoantigens to the HLA alleles of each patient was predicted with netMHCpan-3.0 for mutant peptides of 8 to 11 amino acids. Beyond this particular receptor, the publication reports: For the most part, high-frequency TCR beta clonotypes differed from one individual patient to another. Within a patient, the same dominant CDR3B clonotypes appeared at multiple loci, but different tumor locations also contained unique high-frequency clones. A statistically significant but moderate positive correlation (R approximately 0.31) was observed between local T-cell repertoire clonality and local tumor mutational burden.

CDR1 is given as LGHDT and CDR2 as YNNKEL, both from the germline V gene (reference sequence). Reading from cysteine to phenylalanine, the CDR3 counts 18 amino acids. Only the CDR3 portion is preserved as DNA: 54 bases, with reading frame beginning at the first base. This clonotype was obtained from a man aged 55 to 70 with non-small cell lung cancer. Specimen: lung tumor tissue. The sequence joins TRBV3-1 to TRBJ1-4; 10 of the junction bases match TRBD1. The CDR3 in this case is CASIQVRDRGLSNEKLFF. The DNA sequence is TGTGCCAGCATCCAAGTAAGGGACAGGGGACTTTCAAATGAAAAACTGTTTTTT.